The clone carrying this TCR beta chain has a single count. The entry originates in a study of blood T cell repertoires in COVID-19. About the research overall: Samples came from the United States, Italy and Spain, spanning acute and convalescent COVID-19.

Study members were between roughly 18 and 90 years old and lived in 20 to 30 US regions. The study assigned cohorts using participant-reported clinical history. TCRdb keeps only in-frame clones here, not all; method: immunoSEQ multiplex PCR. The sample lists 150,000 to 200,000 clones, around 84% occurring once. V was cut by 1 base and J by 5 bases, with 12 bases left in between. CDR3 length: 15 residues. Germline CDR1 and CDR2: MNHNS and SASEGT. The V and J genes are TRBV6-1 and TRBJ1-5; tentative D call: TRBD1 (5 bases). This TCR was sampled from a man aged 50 to 60 who had recovered from COVID-19. The material sequenced was PBMCs or T cells enriched from blood (not recorded which). CDR3 protein: CASSEVGRGHQPQHF. CDR3 DNA sequence: TGTGCCAGCAGTGAAGTTGGTAGGGGCCATCAGCCCCAGCATTTT.